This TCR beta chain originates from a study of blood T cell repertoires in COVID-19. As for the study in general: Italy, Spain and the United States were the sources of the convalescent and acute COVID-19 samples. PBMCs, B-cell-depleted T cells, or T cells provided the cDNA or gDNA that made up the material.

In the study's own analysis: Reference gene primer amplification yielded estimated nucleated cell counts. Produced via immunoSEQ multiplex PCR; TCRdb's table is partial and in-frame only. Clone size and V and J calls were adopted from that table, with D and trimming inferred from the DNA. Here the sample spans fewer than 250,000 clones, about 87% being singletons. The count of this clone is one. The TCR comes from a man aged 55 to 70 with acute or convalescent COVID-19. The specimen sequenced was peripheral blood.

CDR3: CASSNAGKDTQYF. The CDR3 DNA sequence: TGTGCCAGCAGTAACGCGGGGAAGGATACGCAGTATTTT. The chain couples TRBV6-4 to TRBJ2-3; TRBD2 is a possible D gene (6 bases). Deletions cut 5 bases from V and 6 bases from J, with 12 bases between. Germline CDR1 reads MRHNA; CDR2 reads SNTAGT. The CDR3 spans 13 residues.